This T cell receptor (beta chain) was captured in a study of vaccination and CD4 T cells after COVID-19 (dated by TCRdb to 2021 to 2024). Regarding the research as a whole: The convalescent cohort included six males and four females, with two Hispanic individuals, seven Caucasians, two Asians and one multiracial person. Participants got two doses of the Pfizer-BioNTech BNT162b2 vaccine (n=8) or two doses of the Moderna mRNA-1273 vaccine (n=2). Post-COVID blood samples from convalescent patients were collected a median of around 110 days after diagnosis, with a range of roughly 35 to 161 days. The time from the second vaccine dose to post-vaccine blood sampling had a median of around 72 days and ranged from about 12 to 241 days. For stimulating the cultures, overlapping spike peptide pools were used, derived from SARS-CoV-2 as well as from the common cold coronaviruses HCoV-NL63, HCoV-OC43 and HCoV-229E. As controls, cultures received a CEFX viral epitope pool (the positive control), an HIV-1 Nef peptide pool (the negative control), or no peptide at all. In roughly 10 COVID-19 convalescent patients and a handful of infection-naive healthy vaccine recipients, the spike-specific CD4+ TCR repertoire before mRNA vaccination was compared with the repertoire after mRNA vaccination.

Broad study findings and their caveats: Among the post-vaccine SARS-CoV-2-reactive clones in convalescent patients, a median approximately 90% showed up only after vaccination, which suggests vaccine-specific priming. An increase in the median number of SARS-CoV-2-reactive clonotypes from approximately 20 after infection to approximately 41 after vaccination was observed, but the change was not found to be significant. Nearly all vaccine-specific clones in convalescent patients (304 of 307) were mono-reactive for SARS-CoV-2 spike rather than cross-reactive with common cold coronaviruses. The study included relatively few convalescent patients and did not analyze early timepoints after natural infection.

A word on this clonotype: Its antigen is unknown. No clone much larger than this one lies a single base away; base qualities are absent.

Libraries were prepared through PCR. DNA from cultured CD4+ T cells underwent TCR sequencing with the Oncomine TCR Beta short-read assay at the Johns Hopkins FTIC core. Genomic DNA was extracted from the cultured CD4+ T cells with the QIAamp micro DNA kit. The Oncomine TCR Beta libraries from cultured CD4+ T cells were pooled using unique dual indexes and then sequenced on an Illumina iSeq 100. The authors' pipeline ran thus. Non-productive sequences were filtered out, and CDR3s that did not start with C, did not end with F or W, or were shorter than 7 amino acids were discarded. Antigen-specific clonotypes were identified using the MANAFEST web application through comparison of peptide-stimulated wells with reference and other culture wells. An FDR below 0.05, an odds ratio above 5, and a productive frequency above 0.1% in at least two of three replicate wells were required for clones to be considered positive. A clonotype was classed as cross-reactive if the clonotype showed significant expansion both in SARS-CoV-2 spike wells and in at least one common cold coronavirus spike condition. Using R version 3.6.1, CDR3 homology was evaluated through Levenshtein distances (stringdist) along with unrooted phylogenetic trees (ape). The raw public data were reprocessed by TCRdb itself: fastp quality trimming at Q25, MiXCR clonotype calling, in-frame beta chains only. Under each unique CDR3 protein, matching rows form one entry showing the most common genes and DNA. These V and J calls are TCRdb output, not the study's own analysis. The sample table lists some 17,000 distinct CDR3 sequences, 40% to 55% of them with a count of one. More than 15% of the sample belongs to the ten largest clones.

The label giving this sample's treatment or condition can be read as: 10-day PBMC culture with coronavirus spike peptide pools or control peptides (ViraFEST assay). The ViraFEST assay, used in the study, expanded antigen-specific T cells with peptide pools and then identified the expanded clonotypes through TCR sequencing. Negative nucleocapsid antibody tests taken both before and after vaccination confirmed that the healthy vaccine recipients had no prior SARS-CoV-2 infection. Each well held around 2 million PBMCs cultured with around 10 ug/ml peptide pools in IMDM containing approximately 5% human AB serum and 10 IU/ml IL-2. Half of the culture medium was replaced with fresh IL-2-containing medium on days 3 and 7. After around 10 days of culture, CD4+ T cells were isolated by negative selection with the EasySep CD4+ T cell isolation kit. Ficoll-Paque Plus gradient centrifugation was used to isolate PBMCs from whole blood, and the isolated PBMCs were then either used fresh or cryopreserved at -140C. In general, triplicate wells were set up for every culture condition.

The trim is 1 base for V and 1 base for J, with a gap of 4 bases between the germline ends. CDR1 and CDR2, per the germline V gene (reference sequence), are MNHEY and SMNVEV. The CDR3 runs 13 residues from the cysteine to the phenylalanine. CDR3 DNA only is kept here, 39 bases in frame from base 1. This chain is built from TRBV27 and TRBJ2-5, with the D gene not clear enough to name. This TCR was sampled from a human donor who received a COVID-19 vaccine. The material sequenced was CD4+ T cells from blood, cultured in vitro, taken before SARS-CoV-2 vaccination. The CDR3 protein: CASSLFGQETQYF. The sequenced DNA: TGTGCCAGCAGTTTATTCGGCCAAGAGACCCAGTACTTC.